A selection of T cell receptor beta chains follows, all from one sample in a study of early stage breast cancer tumors. The data were produced by immunoSEQ multiplex PCR, yet TCRdb's version contains in-frame clones alone and is incomplete. The data hold more than 55,000 clones, with over 80% observed a single time. The sequenced sample consisted of blood. These receptors all come from a person aged 40-50 years with breast cancer. The CDR3 runs from the conserved cysteine through the conserved F or W. Fields, in order: J gene, V gene, D gene, clone size, CDR3 protein, CDR3 DNA. A D gene is named only where the DNA matches it firmly. The listing skips clone size in some rows; elsewhere it reads once, few, many or a size class.

TRBJ1-5	TRBV2	-	-	CASSLQDQPQHF	TGTGCCAGCAGTTTACAGGATCAGCCCCAGCATTTT
TRBJ2-1	TRBV4-1	TRBD2	-	CASSQDRTSANVHEQFF	TGCGCCAGCAGCCAAGATCGAACTAGCGCGAATGTGCATGAGCAGTTCTTC
TRBJ2-3	TRBV7-8	-	once	CASSFEERYSTDTQYF	TGTGCCAGCAGCTTTGAGGAGAGATATAGCACAGATACGCAGTATTTT
TRBJ2-7	TRBV28	TRBD2	-	CASNSPGGVEAYEQYF	TGTGCCAGCAATTCTCCCGGGGGGGTGGAAGCCTACGAGCAGTACTTC
TRBJ1-1	TRBV7-8	TRBD1	-	CASRPTGGKLTEAFF	TGTGCCAGCAGGCCTACAGGGGGGAAACTGACTGAAGCTTTCTTT
TRBJ2-3	TRBV29-1	-	-	CSVSGRFDTQYF	TGCAGCGTCTCTGGACGCTTCGATACGCAGTATTTT
TRBJ2-1	TRBV29-1	-	-	CSVDDRGGIGQFF	TGCAGCGTTGATGATAGGGGGGGAATAGGGCAGTTCTTC
TRBJ2-2	TRBV19	TRBD1	-	CASSTNRGTGANTGELFF	TGTGCCAGTAGCACTAACCGAGGGACAGGCGCGAACACCGGGGAGCTGTTTTTT
TRBJ1-4	TRBV6-6	TRBD1	-	CASRDRAEEKLFF	TGTGCCAGCAGAGACAGGGCGGAAGAAAAACTGTTTTTT
TRBJ2-2	TRBV30	-	few	CAWSVGADGELFF	TGTGCCTGGAGTGTAGGGGCGGACGGGGAGCTGTTTTTT
TRBJ2-7	TRBV4-1	TRBD1	-	CASSQVGTGGYEQYF	TGCGCCAGCAGCCAAGTGGGGACAGGGGGCTACGAGCAGTACTTC
TRBJ2-3	TRBV6-1	-	-	CASSEAADLTDTQYF	TGTGCCAGCAGTGAAGCGGCAGACCTCACAGATACGCAGTATTTT
TRBJ1-5	TRBV19	-	-	CASSMPWRSNQPQHF	TGTGCCAGTAGTATGCCTTGGCGGAGCAATCAGCCCCAGCATTTT
TRBJ2-7	TRBV28	TRBD1	-	CASSQDRAHEQYF	TGTGCCAGCAGTCAAGACAGGGCCCACGAGCAGTACTTC
TRBJ2-6	TRBV5-4	-	-	CASSPPGTLGANVLTF	TGTGCCAGCAGCCCGCCCGGGACCTTGGGGGCCAACGTCCTGACTTTC
TRBJ2-7	TRBV28	-	-	CASSLVGLSQYF	TGTGCCAGCAGTTTAGTGGGGCTCTCGCAGTACTTC
TRBJ2-2	TRBV28	-	-	CASSPRTVNTGELFF	TGTGCCAGCAGTCCCCGGACGGTAAACACCGGGGAGCTGTTTTTT
TRBJ2-4	TRBV6-1	-	-	CASSRGGNIQYF	TGTGCCAGCAGCCGCGGTGGTAACATTCAGTACTTC
TRBJ2-5	TRBV21-1	-	-	CASGCGTTKRETQYF	TGTGCCAGCGGCTGCGGGACGACCAAGAGAGAGACCCAGTACTTC
TRBJ2-5	TRBV20-1	-	-	CSARAQETQYF	TGCAGTGCTAGAGCTCAAGAGACCCAGTACTTC
TRBJ2-3	TRBV30	-	-	CAWSPGGVNTDTQYF	TGTGCCTGGAGTCCAGGGGGGGTTAACACAGATACGCAGTATTTT
TRBJ2-7	TRBV4-1	-	-	CASSQAWLSDYEQYF	TGCGCCAGCAGCCAAGCCTGGCTCTCGGATTACGAGCAGTACTTC
TRBJ1-5	TRBV6-5	-	-	CASRLYSGNQPQHF	TGTGCCAGCAGGTTGTACAGCGGCAATCAGCCCCAGCATTTT
TRBJ1-4	TRBV20-1	-	-	CSARGNEKLFF	TGCAGTGCTAGAGGGAATGAAAAACTGTTTTTT
TRBJ2-3	TRBV14	TRBD1	-	CASSRQGAIYLTDTQYF	TGTGCCAGCAGTCGACAGGGGGCGATATATCTCACAGATACGCAGTATTTT
TRBJ1-5	TRBV19	-	-	CASKGQQDNQPQHF	TGTGCCAGTAAAGGACAGCAAGACAATCAGCCCCAGCATTTT
TRBJ2-2	TRBV19	-	-	CASASQQNTGELFF	TGTGCCAGTGCATCTCAGCAGAACACCGGGGAGCTGTTTTTT
TRBJ2-3	TRBV5-1	-	-	CASSLGQYTDTQYF	TGCGCCAGCAGCTTGGGTCAGTACACAGATACGCAGTATTTT
TRBJ1-1	TRBV7-9	-	-	CASSRPRLEAFF	TGTGCCAGCAGTCGACCGAGACTTGAAGCTTTCTTT
TRBJ1-1	TRBV30	-	-	CAWIISALNTEAFF	TGTGCCTGGATTATTTCTGCTTTGAACACTGAAGCTTTCTTT
TRBJ2-7	TRBV5-5	TRBD2	-	CASSFYTSGSYEQYF	TGTGCCAGCAGCTTCTACACTAGCGGGTCCTACGAGCAGTACTTC
TRBJ2-2	TRBV5-1	TRBD1	-	CASSLDRASTGELFF	TGCGCCAGCAGCCTCGACAGGGCTAGCACCGGGGAGCTGTTTTTT
TRBJ2-3	TRBV27	-	-	CASSPPFSDTQYF	TGTGCCAGCAGTCCCCCCTTTTCAGATACGCAGTATTTT
TRBJ2-7	TRBV19	-	few	CASSIDRGGAGDEQYF	TGTGCCAGTAGTATAGACAGGGGAGGGGCCGGCGACGAGCAGTACTTC
TRBJ2-7	TRBV14	-	-	CASSQWGAGEQYF	TGTGCCAGCAGCCAGTGGGGGGCGGGCGAGCAGTACTTC
TRBJ2-4	TRBV2	TRBD1	-	CASSAGGYIQYF	TGTGCCAGCAGCGCAGGGGGTTACATTCAGTACTTC
TRBJ2-7	TRBV6-6	-	-	CASSYYWGFSSYEQYF	TGTGCCAGCAGTTATTACTGGGGATTTAGCTCCTACGAGCAGTACTTC
TRBJ2-5	TRBV25-1	TRBD1	once	CASSDLNRGRETQYF	TGTGCCAGCAGTGACCTAAACAGGGGGCGAGAGACCCAGTACTTC
TRBJ1-1	TRBV30	-	-	CAWSVTKYTEAFF	TGTGCCTGGAGTGTAACAAAATACACTGAAGCTTTCTTT
TRBJ1-1	TRBV29-1	-	-	CSVESLIQITEAFF	TGCAGCGTTGAATCGCTAATCCAGATCACTGAAGCTTTCTTT
TRBJ2-3	TRBV10-1	-	-	CTSNSGSGDTQYF	TGCACCAGCAATTCAGGGTCCGGAGATACGCAGTATTTT
TRBJ2-7	TRBV29-1	TRBD1	-	CSVATGDAYEQYF	TGCAGCGTTGCAACAGGGGATGCCTACGAGCAGTACTTC
TRBJ2-3	TRBV5-1	TRBD1	once	CASSLRQGRTDTQYF	TGCGCCAGCAGCTTGAGACAGGGGCGCACAGATACGCAGTATTTT
TRBJ1-1	TRBV14	-	-	CASSPLTALGAFF	TGTGCCAGCAGCCCGTTGACAGCCCTTGGGGCTTTCTTT
TRBJ1-2	TRBV9	TRBD1	-	CASAGQQGGGYTF	TGTGCCAGCGCGGGGCAACAGGGGGGTGGCTACACCTTC
TRBJ2-5	TRBV5-4	-	few	CASSLKSDQETQYF	TGTGCCAGCAGCTTGAAGTCAGACCAAGAGACCCAGTACTTC
TRBJ1-1	TRBV6-1	-	-	CASRLGVNPDTEAFF	TGTGCCAGCAGACTCGGCGTTAACCCCGACACTGAAGCTTTCTTT
TRBJ2-3	TRBV5-1	-	-	CASSSRTDTQYF	TGCGCCAGCAGCTCCCGCACAGATACGCAGTATTTT
TRBJ2-7	TRBV6-4	-	-	CASSTEIYEQYF	TGTGCCAGCTCGACAGAAATCTACGAGCAGTACTTC
TRBJ2-1	TRBV6-6	TRBD2	-	CASGLAGGQNEQFF	TGTGCCAGCGGCCTAGCGGGAGGGCAAAATGAGCAGTTCTTC
TRBJ1-2	TRBV9	TRBD1	-	CASSGRQGVNYGYTF	TGTGCCAGCAGCGGCCGACAGGGGGTGAACTATGGCTACACCTTC
TRBJ2-1	TRBV7-9	-	-	CASSSIGGTFYNEQFF	TGTGCCAGCAGCAGTATTGGAGGAACTTTCTACAATGAGCAGTTCTTC
TRBJ1-2	TRBV19	-	few	CASRWSNNYGYTF	TGTGCCAGTAGATGGAGCAACAACTATGGCTACACCTTC
TRBJ1-1	TRBV5-5	TRBD1	-	CASRGTGGMNTEAFF	TGTGCCAGCCGCGGGACAGGGGGTATGAACACTGAAGCTTTCTTT
TRBJ2-1	TRBV4-1	TRBD2	-	CASSQDQLAGANEQFF	TGCGCCAGCAGCCAAGATCAACTAGCGGGAGCAAATGAGCAGTTCTTC
TRBJ1-3	TRBV28	-	-	CASSSLLGPSGNTIYF	TGTGCCAGCAGTTCACTTTTGGGGCCTTCTGGAAACACCATATATTTT
TRBJ2-2	TRBV7-2	TRBD2	-	CASRTGLAGARLYTGELFF	TGTGCCAGCCGAACGGGACTAGCGGGAGCGAGGCTGTACACCGGGGAGCTGTTTTTT
TRBJ1-2	TRBV5-6	-	-	CASSLKGGYGYTF	TGTGCCAGCAGCTTGAAGGGGGGCTATGGCTACACCTTC
TRBJ1-4	TRBV15	-	-	CATSRVGTVRSNEKLFF	TGTGCCACCAGCAGAGTGGGTACGGTGCGCTCTAATGAAAAACTGTTTTTT
TRBJ2-7	TRBV9	TRBD2	-	CASTPGLAGPYEQYF	TGTGCCAGCACCCCTGGACTAGCGGGGCCTTACGAGCAGTACTTC